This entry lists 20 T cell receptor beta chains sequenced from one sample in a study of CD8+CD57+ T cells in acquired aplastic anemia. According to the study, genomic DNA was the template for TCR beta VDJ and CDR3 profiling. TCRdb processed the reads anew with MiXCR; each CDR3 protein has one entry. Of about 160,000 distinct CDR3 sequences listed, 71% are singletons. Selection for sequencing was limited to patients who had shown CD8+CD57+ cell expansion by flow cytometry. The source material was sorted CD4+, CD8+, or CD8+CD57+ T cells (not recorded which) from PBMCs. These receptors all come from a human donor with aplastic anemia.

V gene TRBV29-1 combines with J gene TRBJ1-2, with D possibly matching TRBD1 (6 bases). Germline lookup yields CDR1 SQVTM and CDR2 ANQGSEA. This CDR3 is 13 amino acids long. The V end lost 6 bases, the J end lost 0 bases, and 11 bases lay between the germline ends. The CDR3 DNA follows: TGCAGCGTAACGACAGGAGCTAACTATGGCTACACCTTC. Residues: CSVTTGANYGYTF.

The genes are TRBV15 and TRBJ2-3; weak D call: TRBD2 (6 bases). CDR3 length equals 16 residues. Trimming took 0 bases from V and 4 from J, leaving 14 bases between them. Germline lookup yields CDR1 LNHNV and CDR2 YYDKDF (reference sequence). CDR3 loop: CATSRDLGRGSDTQYF. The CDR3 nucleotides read TGTGCCACCAGCAGAGATTTGGGGCGGGGATCAGATACGCAGTATTTT.

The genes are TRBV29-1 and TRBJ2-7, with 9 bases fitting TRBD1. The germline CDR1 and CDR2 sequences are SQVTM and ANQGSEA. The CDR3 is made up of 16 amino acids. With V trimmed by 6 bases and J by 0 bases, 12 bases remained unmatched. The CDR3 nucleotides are TGCAGCGTCCTAAGCACCGGGACAGGGAGCTCCTACGAGCAGTACTTC. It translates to CSVLSTGTGSSYEQYF.

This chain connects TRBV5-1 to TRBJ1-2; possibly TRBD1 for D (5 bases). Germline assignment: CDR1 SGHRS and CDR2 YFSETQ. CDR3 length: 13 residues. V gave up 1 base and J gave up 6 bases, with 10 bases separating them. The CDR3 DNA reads TGCGCCAGCAGCTTGCCGACAGTTGATGGCTACACCTTC. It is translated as CASSLPTVDGYTF.

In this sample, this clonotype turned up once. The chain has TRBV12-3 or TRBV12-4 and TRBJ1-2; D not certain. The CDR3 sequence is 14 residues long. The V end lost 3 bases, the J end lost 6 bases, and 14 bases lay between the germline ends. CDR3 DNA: TGTGCCAGCAGTTTGGGCGGCCGCCGCGATGGCTACACCTTC. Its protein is CASSLGGRRDGYTF.

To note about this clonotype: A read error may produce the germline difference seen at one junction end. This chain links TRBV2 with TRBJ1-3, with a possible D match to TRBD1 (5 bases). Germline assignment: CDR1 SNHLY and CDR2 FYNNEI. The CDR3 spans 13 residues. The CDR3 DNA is TGTGCCAGCAGGCAGGGTCCTGGAAACACCGTATATTTT. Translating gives CASRQGPGNTVYF. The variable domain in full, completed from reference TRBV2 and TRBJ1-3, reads EPEVTQTPSHQVTQMGQEVILRCVPISNHLYFYWYRQILGQKVEFLVSFYNNEISEKSEIFDDQFSVERPDGSNFTLKIRSTKLEDSAMYFCASRQGPGNTVYFGEGSWLTVV.

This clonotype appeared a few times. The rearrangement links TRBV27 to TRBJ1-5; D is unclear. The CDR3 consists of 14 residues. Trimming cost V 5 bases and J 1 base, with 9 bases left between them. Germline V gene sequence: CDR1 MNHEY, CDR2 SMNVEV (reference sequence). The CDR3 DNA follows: TGTGCCAGCAGTCTGGTGTACAGCAATCAGCCCCAGCATTTT. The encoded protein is CASSLVYSNQPQHF.

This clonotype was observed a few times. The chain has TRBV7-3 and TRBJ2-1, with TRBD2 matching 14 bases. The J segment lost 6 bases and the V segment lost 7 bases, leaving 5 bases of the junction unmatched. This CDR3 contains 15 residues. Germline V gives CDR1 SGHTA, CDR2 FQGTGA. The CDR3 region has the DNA TGTGCCAGCACCCAGGGACTAGCGGGAGCCAATGAGCAGTTCTTC. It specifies CASTQGLAGANEQFF.

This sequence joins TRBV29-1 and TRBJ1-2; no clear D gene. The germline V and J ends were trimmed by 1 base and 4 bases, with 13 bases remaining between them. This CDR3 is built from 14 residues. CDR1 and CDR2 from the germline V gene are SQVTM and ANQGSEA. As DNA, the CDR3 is TGCAGCGTTGAAGGTGCGGCAGGACCCTATGGCTACACCTTC. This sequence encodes CSVEGAAGPYGYTF. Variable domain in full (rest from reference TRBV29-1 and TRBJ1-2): SAVISQKPSRDICQRGTSLTIQCQVDSQVTMMFWYRQQPGQSLTLIATANQGSEATYESGFVIDKFPISRPNLTFSTLTVSNMSPEDSSIYLCSVEGAAGPYGYTFGSGTRLTVV.

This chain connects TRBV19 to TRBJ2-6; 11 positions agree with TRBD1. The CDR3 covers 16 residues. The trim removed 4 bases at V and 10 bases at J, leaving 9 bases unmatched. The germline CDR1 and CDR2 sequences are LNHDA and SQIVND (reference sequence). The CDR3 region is CASSTSPGQGGNVLTF. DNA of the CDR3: TGTGCCAGTAGTACAAGTCCGGGACAGGGGGGTAACGTCCTGACTTTC.

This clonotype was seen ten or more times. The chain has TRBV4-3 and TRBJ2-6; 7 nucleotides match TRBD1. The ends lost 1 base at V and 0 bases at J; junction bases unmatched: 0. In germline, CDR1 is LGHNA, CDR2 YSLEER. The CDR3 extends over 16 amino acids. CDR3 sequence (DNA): TGCGCCAGCAGCCAAGGACAGGGCTCTGGGGCCAACGTCCTGACTTTC. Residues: CASSQGQGSGANVLTF.

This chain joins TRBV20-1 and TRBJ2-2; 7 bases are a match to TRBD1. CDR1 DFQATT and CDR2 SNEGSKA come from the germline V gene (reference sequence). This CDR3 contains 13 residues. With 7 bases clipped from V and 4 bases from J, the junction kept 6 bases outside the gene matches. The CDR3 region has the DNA TGCAGTGTCCGGGACAGCTTCACCGGGGAGCTGTTTTTT. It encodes CSVRDSFTGELFF.

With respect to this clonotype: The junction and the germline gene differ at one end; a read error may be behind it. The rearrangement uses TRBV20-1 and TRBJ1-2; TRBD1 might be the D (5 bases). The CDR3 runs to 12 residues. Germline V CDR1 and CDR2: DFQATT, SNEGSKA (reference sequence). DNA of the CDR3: TGCAGTGCTAGAGGGGGGGAAGGTGGCTGCACCTTC. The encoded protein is CSARGGEGGCTF.

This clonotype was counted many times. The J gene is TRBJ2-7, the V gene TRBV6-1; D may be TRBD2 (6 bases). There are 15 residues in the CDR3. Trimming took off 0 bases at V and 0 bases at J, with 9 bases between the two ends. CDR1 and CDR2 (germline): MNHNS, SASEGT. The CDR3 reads CASSEAGGSSYEQYV. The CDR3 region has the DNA TGTGCCAGCAGTGAAGCGGGGGGAAGCTCCTACGAGCAGTACGTC.

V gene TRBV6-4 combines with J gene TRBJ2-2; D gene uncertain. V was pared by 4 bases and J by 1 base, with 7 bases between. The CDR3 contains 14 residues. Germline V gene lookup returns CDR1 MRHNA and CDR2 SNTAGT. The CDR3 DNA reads TGTGCCAGCAGTGCGGCCCAGAACACCGGGGAGCTGTTTTTT. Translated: CASSAAQNTGELFF.

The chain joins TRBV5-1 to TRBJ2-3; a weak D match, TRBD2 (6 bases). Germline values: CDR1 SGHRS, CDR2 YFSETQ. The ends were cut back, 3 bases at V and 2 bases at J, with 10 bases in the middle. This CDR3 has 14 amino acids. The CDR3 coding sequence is TGCGCCAGCAGCTGGGACTTACCCACAGATACGCAGTATTTT. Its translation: CASSWDLPTDTQYF. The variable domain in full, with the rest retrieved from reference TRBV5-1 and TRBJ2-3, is KAGVTQTPRYLIKTRGQQVTLSCSPISGHRSVSWYQQTPGQGLQFLFEYFSETQRNKGNFPGRFSGRQFSNSRSEMNVSTLELGDSALYLCASSWDLPTDTQYFGPGTRLTVL.

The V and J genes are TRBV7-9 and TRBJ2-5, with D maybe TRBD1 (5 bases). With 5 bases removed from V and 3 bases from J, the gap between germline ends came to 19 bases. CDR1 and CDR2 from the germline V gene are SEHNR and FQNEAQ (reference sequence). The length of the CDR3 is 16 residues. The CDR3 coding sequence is TGTGCCAGCAGCCGGGCGGTCAGGGTGGCAGAAGAGACCCAGTACTTC. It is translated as CASSRAVRVAEETQYF.

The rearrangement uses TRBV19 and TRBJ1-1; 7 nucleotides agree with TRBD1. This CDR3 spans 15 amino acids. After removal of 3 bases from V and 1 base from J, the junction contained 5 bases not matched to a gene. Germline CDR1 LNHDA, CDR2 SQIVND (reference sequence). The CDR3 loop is CASSIGDSTNTEAFF. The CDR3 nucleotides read TGTGCCAGTAGTATTGGGGACAGTACGAACACTGAAGCTTTCTTT. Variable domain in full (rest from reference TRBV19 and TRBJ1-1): DGGITQSPKYLFRKEGQNVTLSCEQNLNHDAMYWYRQDPGQGLRLIYYSQIVNDFQKGDIAEGYSVSREKKESFPLTVTSAQKNPTAFYLCASSIGDSTNTEAFFGQGTRLTVV.

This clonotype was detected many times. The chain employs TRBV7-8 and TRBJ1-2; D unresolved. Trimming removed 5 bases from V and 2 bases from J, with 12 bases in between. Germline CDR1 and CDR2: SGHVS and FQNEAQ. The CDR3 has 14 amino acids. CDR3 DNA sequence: TGTGCCAGCAGCCCGCCCAACAGCAACTATGGCTACACCTTC. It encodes CASSPPNSNYGYTF.

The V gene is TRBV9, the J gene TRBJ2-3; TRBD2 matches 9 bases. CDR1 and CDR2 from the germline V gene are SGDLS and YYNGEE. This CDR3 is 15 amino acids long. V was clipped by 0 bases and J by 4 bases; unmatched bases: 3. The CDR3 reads CASSVASGEADTQYF. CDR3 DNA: TGTGCCAGCAGCGTAGCTAGCGGGGAGGCAGATACGCAGTATTTT.